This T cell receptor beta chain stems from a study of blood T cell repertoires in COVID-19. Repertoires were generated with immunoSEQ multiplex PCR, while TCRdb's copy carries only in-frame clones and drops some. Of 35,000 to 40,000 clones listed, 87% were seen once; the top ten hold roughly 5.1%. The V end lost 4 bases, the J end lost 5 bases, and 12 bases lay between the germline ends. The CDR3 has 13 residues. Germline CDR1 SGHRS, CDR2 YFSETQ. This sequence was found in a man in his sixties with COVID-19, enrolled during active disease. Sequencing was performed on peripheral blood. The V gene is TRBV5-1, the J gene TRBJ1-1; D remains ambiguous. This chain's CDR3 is CASSQETVTEAFF. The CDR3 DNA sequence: TGCGCCAGCAGCCAAGAAACAGTTACTGAAGCTTTCTTT.